These T cell receptor beta chains were read from a single sample in a study of control samples from healthy donors and cancer patients. Clones were read by immunoSEQ multiplex PCR, and TCRdb kept only the in-frame ones, dropping some. The sample yields some 140,000 clones, around nine tenths seen once. The sample was blood. The receptors shown here come from a man aged 25-45 years in good health. Each CDR3 is given with its conserved first and last residue. A D gene is named only where the DNA matches it firmly.

d_call: NA; v_call: TRBV10-3; j_call: TRBJ2-1; cdr3_aa: CAISESRSNEQFF
d_call: TRBD1; v_call: TRBV11-1; j_call: TRBJ2-7; cdr3_aa: CASSFRQGLSNEQYF
d_call: NA; v_call: TRBV6-5; j_call: TRBJ1-2; cdr3_aa: CATTILRNYGYTF
d_call: NA; v_call: TRBV5-6; j_call: TRBJ2-5; cdr3_aa: CASYWAVEETQYF
d_call: NA; v_call: TRBV28; j_call: TRBJ2-3; cdr3_aa: CASSSLVTDTQYF
d_call: TRBD1; v_call: TRBV28; j_call: TRBJ2-7; cdr3_aa: CASSSPGQGAGEQYF
d_call: NA; v_call: TRBV10-3; j_call: TRBJ2-7; cdr3_aa: CAISESKASTYEQYF
d_call: NA; v_call: TRBV6-2/TRBV6-3; j_call: TRBJ1-2; cdr3_aa: CASSYSRTLEELSFRYTF
d_call: NA; v_call: TRBV28; j_call: TRBJ2-2; cdr3_aa: CASSLWGTTNTGELFF
d_call: NA; v_call: TRBV19; j_call: TRBJ1-3; cdr3_aa: CASSPLFPRDTSGNTIYF
d_call: NA; v_call: TRBV5-1; j_call: TRBJ2-6; cdr3_aa: CASSSRSGITGANVLTF
d_call: NA; v_call: TRBV5-1; j_call: TRBJ2-2; cdr3_aa: CASSLGTANTGELFF
d_call: NA; v_call: TRBV3-1/TRBV3-2; j_call: TRBJ1-3; cdr3_aa: CASSQGTGTGNTIYF
d_call: NA; v_call: TRBV5-6; j_call: TRBJ1-5; cdr3_aa: CASSITSSNQPQHF
d_call: NA; v_call: TRBV6-5; j_call: TRBJ1-1; cdr3_aa: CASSLSRAHTEAFF
d_call: NA; v_call: TRBV30; j_call: TRBJ2-1; cdr3_aa: CAWALSSKNNEQFF
d_call: NA; v_call: TRBV11-2; j_call: TRBJ2-7; cdr3_aa: CASSLGLGIYEQYF
d_call: NA; v_call: TRBV6-1; j_call: TRBJ2-7; cdr3_aa: CASSEFRFNHEQYF
d_call: TRBD1; v_call: TRBV29-1; j_call: TRBJ1-2; cdr3_aa: CSVVGGTWTGKNYGYTF
d_call: NA; v_call: TRBV9; j_call: TRBJ1-2; cdr3_aa: CASSVGPGPLIVNYGYTF
d_call: NA; v_call: TRBV24-1; j_call: TRBJ1-5; cdr3_aa: CATSDTGNQPQHF
d_call: NA; v_call: TRBV27; j_call: TRBJ1-5; cdr3_aa: CASREQGYSNQPQHF
d_call: TRBD2; v_call: TRBV28; j_call: TRBJ2-7; cdr3_aa: CASSPSGTSGSKYF
d_call: NA; v_call: TRBV6-5; j_call: TRBJ2-7; cdr3_aa: CASRAPRGGYEQYF
d_call: TRBD1; v_call: TRBV2; j_call: TRBJ1-4; cdr3_aa: CASRRLTGPDEKLFF
d_call: NA; v_call: TRBV2; j_call: TRBJ2-1; cdr3_aa: CASRAGTYNEQFF
d_call: TRBD2; v_call: TRBV6-4; j_call: TRBJ2-1; cdr3_aa: CASSTNLAGTYNEQFF
d_call: NA; v_call: TRBV9; j_call: TRBJ2-3; cdr3_aa: CASSVVEGTDTQYF
d_call: TRBD1; v_call: TRBV18; j_call: TRBJ2-2; cdr3_aa: CASSPSRDSANTGELFF
d_call: NA; v_call: TRBV28; j_call: TRBJ1-6; cdr3_aa: CASSPSARYSYNSPLHF
d_call: NA; v_call: TRBV28; j_call: TRBJ1-5; cdr3_aa: CASSLSPGLKNNQPQHF
d_call: NA; v_call: TRBV19; j_call: TRBJ1-5; cdr3_aa: CASRILGYSNQPQHF
d_call: NA; v_call: TRBV28; j_call: TRBJ1-2; cdr3_aa: CASSLISIEVLDSFTPGYTF
d_call: TRBD1; v_call: TRBV5-1; j_call: TRBJ2-7; cdr3_aa: CASSPGTAYYEQYF
d_call: NA; v_call: TRBV12-3/TRBV12-4; j_call: TRBJ1-1; cdr3_aa: CASRMGGNTEAFF
d_call: NA; v_call: TRBV7-2; j_call: TRBJ2-5; cdr3_aa: CASSLVTGALSETQYF
d_call: NA; v_call: TRBV10-2; j_call: TRBJ1-2; cdr3_aa: CASSESQGRGGYTF
d_call: TRBD1; v_call: TRBV5-3; j_call: TRBJ1-1; cdr3_aa: CARSRDRVRTEAFF
d_call: NA; v_call: TRBV4-3; j_call: TRBJ2-1; cdr3_aa: CASSQGVGREYNEQFF
d_call: NA; v_call: TRBV6-5; j_call: TRBJ1-5; cdr3_aa: CAIAKAGNPNQPQHF
d_call: TRBD2; v_call: TRBV11-2; j_call: TRBJ2-3; cdr3_aa: CASSLLAGGITDTQYF
d_call: TRBD1; v_call: TRBV7-9; j_call: TRBJ2-7; cdr3_aa: CASSSFKPGQHYEQYF
d_call: TRBD1; v_call: TRBV29-1; j_call: TRBJ2-2; cdr3_aa: CSVETDRGFAGELFF
d_call: NA; v_call: TRBV28; j_call: TRBJ2-7; cdr3_aa: CASSPTSIQTTYEQYF
d_call: TRBD2; v_call: TRBV27; j_call: TRBJ2-1; cdr3_aa: CASSFRAGAHNEQFF
d_call: NA; v_call: TRBV7-7; j_call: TRBJ2-2; cdr3_aa: CASSLEAPGTGELFF
d_call: NA; v_call: TRBV4-1; j_call: TRBJ1-1; cdr3_aa: CASSQRQLNTEAFF
d_call: NA; v_call: TRBV1; j_call: TRBJ2-7; cdr3_aa: CTSSLNGSNSYEQYF